This TCR beta chain was recovered during a study of PD-1 blockade in classical Hodgkin lymphoma. V shed 0 bases and J shed 2 bases, with 10 bases lying between them. Germline loops: CDR1 SGHRS, CDR2 YFSETQ. There are 15 residues in the CDR3. Data came from immunoSEQ multiplex PCR; TCRdb stores just in-frame clones and leaves some out. This sample has 70,000 or so clones, with around 93% found just once. Comment on this clone: What it binds is not known.

Findings and limits, study-wide: Nivolumab initiation under 1 year post-ASCT meant exclusion.

No patient escaped relapse after autologous stem cell transplantation, and brentuximab vedotin exposure varied. Progressive disease, partial response or complete response was each patient's best response. The source material was peripheral blood mononuclear cells (PBMCs), sampled at baseline. This clonotype originated in a human donor with classical Hodgkin lymphoma. V usage is TRBV5-1 and J usage is TRBJ2-3; D could derive from TRBD1 or TRBD2 (5 bases each). The CDR3 region has the DNA TGCGCCAGCAGCTTGGGGGGACCGACCACAGATACGCAGTATTTT. Translation gives CASSLGGPTTDTQYF.